The sequence of this T cell receptor (beta chain) was determined in a study of STAT3 mutations in large granular lymphocyte leukemia. Study conclusions and caveats: No sample exists from the first appearance of each clone. At least one immunodominant TCR beta clonotype appeared in every T-cell large granular lymphocyte leukemia patient. After therapy, about 35% of the 18 patients switched clonotypes, all new clones STAT3 wild type. In some patients, a small highly pathogenic clone possibly went undetected.

As concerns this clone: What it binds is unknown.

The ends were cut back, 5 bases at V and 1 base at J, with 11 bases in the middle. The CDR3 loop spans 13 amino acids. The germline CDR1 and CDR2 sequences are SQVTM and ANQGSEA. Profiling relied on immunoSEQ multiplex PCR, and the TCRdb table lists in-frame clones only, not all of them. The data show around 39,000 clones, nearly 90% seen once. The receptor was isolated from a human donor with T large granular lymphocyte leukemia. Some clones in this sample may be carry-over from other donors' samples. The sample taken for sequencing was PBMCs. The chain has TRBV29-1 and TRBJ1-2; D call uncertain. The DNA of the CDR3 is TGCAGCGTTACCCCGAATTTTAACTATGGCTACACCTTC. It specifies CSVTPNFNYGYTF.